This T cell receptor beta chain was sequenced in a study of blood T cell repertoires in COVID-19 (dated by TCRdb to 2018 to 2021). At the level of the whole study: Samples covering the acute and convalescent phases of COVID-19 were provided by collaborators in the United States, Italy and Spain. Samples were obtained from the ongoing ImmuneRACE study (first 160 participants) and from some 1,300 subjects provided by 6 global collaborators. A freely available public database, intended as a resource for researchers studying the immune response to SARS-CoV-2, is where the repertoires were released. Where HLA class I and class II types were available, the types were taken from metadata supplied by the sample provider, not from assay-based typing. The prospective study material was composed of cDNA or gDNA derived from T cells, B-cell-depleted T cells, or PBMCs. Sample metadata almost always included a de-identified subject ID, COVID-19 status, age in years and sex. Subjects who had been exposed to COVID-19, were actively infected with it, or had recovered from it provided the deeply sampled blood TCRbeta repertoires that made up the dataset.

On the study overall, not on this receptor specifically: The amount of clinical and demographic metadata varied by source and participant and was provided uncurated.

As regards this clone: No cognate antigen has been identified for it. Qualities for individual bases were not recorded, and no much larger clone is one base off.

The collaborating institutions used their own protocols to collect whole blood in K2EDTA tubes. For TCRbeta analysis, collaborators shipped samples in one of three forms: frozen whole blood, isolated PBMCs, or DNA extracted from either of those sample types. TCRbeta CDR3 regions were amplified from genomic DNA using the immunoSEQ Assay, a bias-controlled multiplex PCR. On the authors' methods: The number of nucleated cells in each sample was estimated by amplification of reference gene primers within the assay. To quantify the absolute abundance of each unique TCRbeta CDR3 rearrangement, sequence reads were collapsed and filtered. For each sample, productive Simpson clonality was calculated as the square root of Simpson's diversity index across productive rearrangements. Entries here come from immuneACCESS through TCRdb and include only in-frame sequences with V and J called. Some clones fail to appear in such tables; in the studies checked, an unresolved V gene covers under half of the shortfall, and the cause of the remainder is unknown. V and J calls and clone size are given by that table; D and trimming were obtained from the DNA. The sample has 140,000 to 150,000 clones on record, about 86% of them singletons. The biggest ten clones account for approximately 9% of the sample.

The cysteine opens and the phenylalanine closes a CDR3 of 14 amino acids. CDR3 DNA only is kept here, 42 bases in frame from base 1. A distance of 11 bases separates the germline ends of V and J, which lose 4 bases and 1 base respectively. The CDR1 and CDR2 encoded by the germline V gene are SGHRS and YFSETQ. The sequenced material came from peripheral blood. This receptor was identified in a woman between 45 and 65 years old with active or convalescent COVID-19. Here the chain combines TRBV5-1 and TRBJ1-1; D gene: possibly TRBD1, on 5 matching bases. The CDR3 protein: CASSLGGANTEAFF. The DNA sequence follows: TGCGCCAGCAGCCTCGGAGGGGCGAACACTGAAGCTTTCTTT.